This TCR beta chain is drawn from a study of shared clonotypes between healthy human individuals. Study results and caveats: About 5% of naive CD4 clonotypes were shared across four donors.

Measured with immunoSEQ multiplex PCR; TCRdb has only the in-frame clones, and not every one. The data show about 2.4 million clones, 93% seen once. The authors divided CD4+ cells into CD45RA+ naive and CD45RA-negative memory subsets. With regard to this clone: Its antigen remains unidentified.

This CDR3 is 14 amino acids long. V lost 4 bases and J 6 bases, leaving 15 bases between the germline ends. Germline V gene lookup returns CDR1 SGHDT and CDR2 YYEEEE. The receptor's source is a man younger than 35 in good health. Some clones in this sample may be carry-over from other donors' samples. V is TRBV5-6 and J is TRBJ2-3, with D possibly TRBD2 on 6 matching bases. The specimen sequenced was naive CD4+ T cells from PBMCs. Regarding subset: CD45RA+ positively selected. The CDR3 sequence is CASSLVGGRDTQYF. For the CDR3, the DNA is TGTGCCAGCAGCCTGGTGGGTGGGAGGGATACGCAGTATTTT. Full variable domain (remainder filled in from reference TRBV5-6 and TRBJ2-3): DAGVTQSPTHLIKTRGQQVTLRCSPKSGHDTVSWYQQALGQGPQFIFQYYEEEERQRGNFPDRFSGHQFPNYSSELNVNALLLGDSALYLCASSLVGGRDTQYFGPGTRLTVL.